The T cell receptor (beta chain) described here comes from a study of CD8 T cells in ankylosing spondylitis (dated by TCRdb to 2016 to 2017). Concerning the study at large: The study set out to find disease-linked TCR variants by profiling T cell receptor beta repertoires in ankylosing spondylitis patients and healthy donors. The full study cohort comprised 25 or so ankylosing spondylitis patients and 110 or so healthy donors. Peripheral blood was sampled, and synovial fluid was additionally collected from ankylosing spondylitis patients.

Sequenced on an Illumina HiSeq 2500. TCR beta libraries were prepared by quantitative 5'-RACE with molecular barcodes. The published analysis was carried out like this. To identify disease-linked TCR variants, a new computational method was used, one built on a probabilistic model of VDJ rearrangement. The public reads were quality trimmed at Q25 with fastp and then assembled into clones with MiXCR by TCRdb, keeping productive beta chains. One record per CDR3 amino acid sequence lists the most common genes and DNA. TCRdb, not the original authors, processed these V and J calls. This sample gives 350,000 or so distinct CDR3 sequences in total; 11% of them show up just once. Of the sample, about 10% is held by the ten largest clones. There are 15 amino acids in the CDR3, from cysteine to phenylalanine inclusive. Only CDR3 DNA remains: 45 bases, in frame from the first base. CDR1 and CDR2, looked up from the germline V gene, are MDHEN and SYDVKM. V loses 2 bases at its end and J loses 6 bases; junction bases beyond the gene matches: 3.

The study at large found these results: Some motif variants had previously been reported in the synovial fluid and blood of reactive arthritis patients, which suggests shared mechanisms of disease initiation. The disease-linked clones were reported as significantly enriched in matched synovial fluid samples from ankylosing spondylitis patients. A TCR beta motif of about 8 highly homologous amino acid variants appeared characteristic of blood from ankylosing spondylitis patients. The disease-linked clones showed a CD8+ phenotype and occurred at relatively low frequencies in peripheral blood.

This clonotype was found many times. Its recognized antigen is unknown. No much larger clonotype is one base removed from it; base qualities were not supplied. The sample comprised blood, either unsorted or a sorted T cell fraction (not recorded which). The rearrangement combines TRBV28 with TRBJ2-2; the central 10 bases match TRBD2. This clonotype was obtained from a female donor with ankylosing spondylitis or in good health (not recorded which). CDR3 protein: CASSLRSGRAGELFF. Here is the DNA: TGTGCCAGCAGTTTACGAAGCGGGAGGGCCGGGGAGCTGTTTTTT.